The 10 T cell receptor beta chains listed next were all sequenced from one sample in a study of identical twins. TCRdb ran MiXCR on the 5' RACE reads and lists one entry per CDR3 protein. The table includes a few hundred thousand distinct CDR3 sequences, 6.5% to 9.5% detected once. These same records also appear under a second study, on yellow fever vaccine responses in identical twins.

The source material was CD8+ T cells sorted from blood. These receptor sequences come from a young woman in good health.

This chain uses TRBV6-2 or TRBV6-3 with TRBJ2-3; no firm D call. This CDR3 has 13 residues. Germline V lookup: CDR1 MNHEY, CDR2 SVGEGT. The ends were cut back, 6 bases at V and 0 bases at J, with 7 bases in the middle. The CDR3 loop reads CASRLFSTDTQYF. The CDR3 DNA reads TGTGCCAGCAGGTTATTTAGCACAGATACGCAGTATTTT.

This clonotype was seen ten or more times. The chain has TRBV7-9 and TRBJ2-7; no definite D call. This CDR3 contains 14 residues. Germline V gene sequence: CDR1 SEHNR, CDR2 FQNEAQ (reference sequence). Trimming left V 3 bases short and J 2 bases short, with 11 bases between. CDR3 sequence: CASSLIISPYEQYF. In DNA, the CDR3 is TGTGCCAGCAGCTTGATTATTTCCCCCTACGAGCAGTACTTC. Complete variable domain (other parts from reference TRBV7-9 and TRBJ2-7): DTGVSQNPRHKITKRGQNVTFRCDPISEHNRLYWYRQTLGQGPEFLTYFQNEAQLEKSRLLSDRFSAERPKGSFSTLEIQRTEQGDSAMYLCASSLIISPYEQYFGPGTRLTVT.

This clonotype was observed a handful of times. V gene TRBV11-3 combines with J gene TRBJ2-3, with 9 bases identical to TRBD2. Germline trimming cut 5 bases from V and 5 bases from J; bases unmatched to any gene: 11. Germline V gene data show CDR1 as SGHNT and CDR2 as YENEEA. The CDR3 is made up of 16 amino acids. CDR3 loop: CASSPNPGLALDTQYF. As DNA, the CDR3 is TGTGCCAGCAGCCCGAACCCGGGACTAGCATTAGATACGCAGTATTTT.

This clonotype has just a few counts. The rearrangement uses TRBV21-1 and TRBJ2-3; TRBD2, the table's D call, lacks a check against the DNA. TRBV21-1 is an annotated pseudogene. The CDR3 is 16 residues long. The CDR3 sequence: CASPFTGSGSTDTQYF. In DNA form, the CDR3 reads TGTGCCAGCCCTTTTACAGGTAGCGGGAGCACAGATACGCAGTATTTT.

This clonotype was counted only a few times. CDR3 residues: CSASFRGPHEQYF. CDR3 nucleotide sequence: TGCAGTGCTAGCTTCAGGGGGCCCCACGAGCAGTACTTC. J is TRBJ2-7 and V is TRBV20-1, with 8 bases fitting TRBD1. The J segment lost 5 bases and the V segment lost 3 bases, leaving 6 bases of the junction unmatched. The CDR3 is 13 amino acids. In germline, CDR1 is DFQATT, CDR2 SNEGSKA (reference sequence).

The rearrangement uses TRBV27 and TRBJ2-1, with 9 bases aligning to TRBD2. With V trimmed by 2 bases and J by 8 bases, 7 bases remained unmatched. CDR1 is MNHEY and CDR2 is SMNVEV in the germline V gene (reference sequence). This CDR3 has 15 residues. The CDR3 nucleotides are TGTGCCAGCAGTTTAGGCGGGAGGGCTTTCGATGAGCAGTTCTTC. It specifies CASSLGGRAFDEQFF.

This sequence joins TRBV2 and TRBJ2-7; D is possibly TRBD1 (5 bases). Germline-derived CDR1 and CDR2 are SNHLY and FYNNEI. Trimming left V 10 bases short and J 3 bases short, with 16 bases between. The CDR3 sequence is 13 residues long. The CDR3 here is CATSGQAHYEQYF. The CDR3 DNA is TGTGCCACCTCCGGACAAGCACACTACGAGCAGTACTTC.

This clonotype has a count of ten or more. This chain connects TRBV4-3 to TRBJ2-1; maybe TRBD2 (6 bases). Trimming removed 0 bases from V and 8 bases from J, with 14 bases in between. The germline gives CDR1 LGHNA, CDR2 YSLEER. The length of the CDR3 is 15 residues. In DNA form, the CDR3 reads TGCGCCAGCAGCCAAGATTGGGGGGAGTTCGATGAGCAGTTCTTC. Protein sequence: CASSQDWGEFDEQFF.

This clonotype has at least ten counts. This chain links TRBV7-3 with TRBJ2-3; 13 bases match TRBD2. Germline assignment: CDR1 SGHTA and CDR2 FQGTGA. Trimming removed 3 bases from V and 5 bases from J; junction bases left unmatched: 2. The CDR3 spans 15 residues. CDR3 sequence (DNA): TGTGCCAGCAGCTTGGGACTAGCGGGGCAAGATACGCAGTATTTT. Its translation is CASSLGLAGQDTQYF.

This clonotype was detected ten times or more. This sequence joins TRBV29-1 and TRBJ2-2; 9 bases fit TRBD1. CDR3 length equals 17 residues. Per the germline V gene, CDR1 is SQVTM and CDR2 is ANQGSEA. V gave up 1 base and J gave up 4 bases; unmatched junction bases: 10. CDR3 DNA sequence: TGCAGCGTTGAAGGGGAACCGGGACAGGGTACCACCGGGGAGCTGTTTTTT. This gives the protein CSVEGEPGQGTTGELFF.